This T cell receptor (beta chain) stems from a study of immune evolution from preneoplasia to lung adenocarcinoma. V lost 6 bases, J lost 3 bases, and 11 bases lay in between. Germline values: CDR1 SEHNR, CDR2 FQNEAQ (reference sequence). The CDR3 is 13 residues long. H&E slides confirmed each diagnosis, reviewed by two pathologists independently. The data were produced by immunoSEQ multiplex PCR, yet TCRdb's version contains in-frame clones alone and is incomplete. Of some 7,000 clones listed, roughly 83% are singletons. The material sequenced was FFPE minimally invasive lung adenocarcinoma tissue. The origin of this receptor is a person aged 70 to 85 with lung adenocarcinoma. The chain carries TRBV7-9 and TRBJ1-1; D possibly corresponds to TRBD1 (5 bases). The CDR3 loop is CASRGRGDTEAFF. DNA of the CDR3: TGTGCCAGCAGGGGCCGGGGGGACACTGAAGCTTTCTTT.